This T cell receptor beta chain was identified in a study of T-cell memory formation after mild COVID-19. Study details: Largely, the TCR clusters proved donor specific.

General observations from the study: A subset of responding clones appeared in pre-infection memory, suggesting cross-reactive memory joined.

This clonotype showed up just a few times. What it binds is not known. The CDR3 totals 15 residues. The V gene end was trimmed by 6 bases and the J gene end by 4 bases; junction bases not matched to a gene: 9. One entry per CDR3 protein, called by TCRdb with MiXCR from the 5' RACE reads. The sample includes roughly 130,000 distinct CDR3 sequences, about 6% of them seen just once. The chain links TRBV12-3 or TRBV12-4 to TRBJ2-3; TRBD2 matches 8 bases. Sequenced: PBMCs or a T cell subset sorted from them (not recorded which). The receptor was derived from an adult woman who had mild COVID-19 (a few samples of this study predate the infection). Cell type and time point are not known. CDR3 nucleotides: TGTGCCAGCAGGTTACTAGCGGAGCTGGCAGATACGCAGTATTTT. Translated: CASRLLAELADTQYF.